Below are 16 T cell receptor beta chains sequenced from a single sample in a study of long-term antiretroviral therapy in people with HIV. immunoSEQ v3.0 was run at survey level. Here immunoSEQ multiplex PCR was the method, and the copy in TCRdb shows in-frame clones only, minus some. The sample has tens of thousands of clones; 80% are singletons. This material consisted of unsorted PBMCs, taken 0.3 years after starting antiretroviral therapy. The receptors originated from a man aged 35-49 years with HIV.

This clone was detected only once. The J gene is TRBJ2-5, the V gene TRBV5-1; TRBD1 matches at 8 bases. The CDR3 contains 13 residues. V gave up 2 bases and J gave up 5 bases; unmatched junction bases: 2. CDR1 is SGHRS, CDR2 YFSETQ, per germline. CDR3 region: CASSLQGEETQYF. DNA for the CDR3: TGCGCCAGCAGCTTACAGGGGGAGGAGACCCAGTACTTC.

The chain has TRBV7-9 and TRBJ2-2; D is tentatively TRBD1 or TRBD2 (5 bases each). CDR1 is SEHNR, CDR2 FQNEAQ, per germline (reference sequence). This CDR3 is built from 13 residues. V was pared by 4 bases and J by 7 bases, with 10 bases between. CDR3 nucleotides: TGTGCCAGCAGCTCGAGGGGTGGCGGGGAGCTGTTTTTT. This encodes CASSSRGGGELFF. The full variable domain, in which reference TRBV7-9 and TRBJ2-2 provide the parts outside the CDR3, is DTGVSQNPRHKITKRGQNVTFRCDPISEHNRLYWYRQTLGQGPEFLTYFQNEAQLEKSRLLSDRFSAERPKGSFSTLEIQRTEQGDSAMYLCASSSRGGGELFFGEGSRLTVL.

This sequence joins TRBV7-6 and TRBJ1-3; no firm D call. This CDR3 spans 15 amino acids. Trimming removed 1 base at V and 4 bases at J, with 11 bases between. Germline CDR1 is SGHVS and CDR2 is FNYEAQ. DNA for the CDR3: TGTGCCAGCAGCTTAGACAACGTTCCCGGAAACACCATATATTTT. Amino acid sequence: CASSLDNVPGNTIYF. The full variable domain, its missing parts supplied by reference TRBV7-6 and TRBJ1-3, is GAGVSQSPRYKVTKRGQDVALRCDPISGHVSLYWYRQALGQGPEFLTYFNYEAQQDKSGLPNDRFSAERPEGSISTLTIQRTEQRDSAMYRCASSLDNVPGNTIYFGEGSWLTVV.

This clone was observed a single time. V usage is TRBV2 and J usage is TRBJ2-1; a weak D match, TRBD2 (6 bases). Trimming left V 11 bases short and J 2 bases short, with 16 bases between. The CDR3 has 14 amino acids. Looked up from germline, CDR1 is SNHLY and CDR2 is FYNNEI. This CDR3 reads CAGAPGLAYNEQFF. The CDR3 DNA is TGTGCCGGAGCACCGGGACTCGCCTACAATGAGCAGTTCTTC.

The rearrangement links TRBV7-2 to TRBJ1-4, with D possibly being TRBD1 (5 bases). CDR3 length: 17 residues. Trimming stripped 0 bases from V and 4 bases from J, with 15 bases between. CDR1 is SGHTA, CDR2 FQGNSA, per germline. In nucleotides, the CDR3 is TGTGCCAGCAGCTTAGCGTTGGGACCTTTAAATAATGAAAAACTGTTTTTT. As protein: CASSLALGPLNNEKLFF.

The V and J genes are TRBV27 and TRBJ2-7; D remains ambiguous. V was cut by 5 bases and J by 2 bases, with 13 bases left in between. CDR1 and CDR2 (germline): MNHEY, SMNVEV (reference sequence). The CDR3 length is 14 residues. This chain's CDR3 is CASSPLMAPYEQYF. DNA for the CDR3: TGTGCCAGCAGTCCCCTTATGGCCCCCTACGAGCAGTACTTC.

The chain joins TRBV28 to TRBJ1-5; D unclear. Trimming left V 3 bases short and J 5 bases short, with 11 bases between. Germline V gene data show CDR1 as MDHEN and CDR2 as SYDVKM. This CDR3 contains 14 residues. DNA of the CDR3: TGTGCCAGCAGTTTGTTTGAAAGTCATCAGCCCCAGCATTTT. It is translated as CASSLFESHQPQHF.

This rearrangement joins TRBV19 to TRBJ1-5; D might be TRBD1 (5 bases). The germline V gene encodes CDR1 LNHDA and CDR2 SQIVND (reference sequence). V was cut by 7 bases and J by 6 bases, with 13 bases left in between. The CDR3 totals 13 residues. The CDR3 region is CASTLMRGQPQHF. Here the CDR3 DNA reads TGTGCCAGTACCCTGATGAGGGGTCAGCCCCAGCATTTT.

This chain links TRBV6-1 with TRBJ1-2, with unresolved D. Per the germline V gene, CDR1 is MNHNS and CDR2 is SASEGT. The CDR3 spans 13 residues. V was cut by 11 bases and J by 5 bases, with 18 bases left in between. The CDR3 DNA reads TGTGCCGGCGACTCCCCGTGGAGTTATGGCTACACCTTC. Its protein product is CAGDSPWSYGYTF.

The chain uses TRBV28 and TRBJ2-5; D not resolved. Germline CDR1 reads MDHEN; CDR2 reads SYDVKM. Trimming removed 7 bases from V and 7 bases from J, with 16 bases in between. This CDR3 spans 13 amino acids. CDR3 amino acids: CASTMGATLTQYF. In nucleotides, the CDR3 is TGTGCCAGCACCATGGGCGCCACTTTGACCCAGTACTTC.

About this clone: Additional DNA sequences in this sample encode the identical CDR3. The V and J genes are TRBV5-4 and TRBJ2-2, with 9 bases that match TRBD1. Germline V gives CDR1 SGHNT, CDR2 YYREEE (reference sequence). The CDR3 is made up of 13 amino acids. The junction had 1 base not matched to a gene; V was cut back by 4 bases and J by 6 bases. The CDR3 loop is CASSRDRAGELFF. The CDR3 nucleotides read TGTGCCAGCAGCCGGGACAGGGCCGGGGAGCTGTTTTTT.

This clone occurred once. The genes are TRBV7-2 and TRBJ1-2, with TRBD1 matching over 8 bases. CDR3 size: 16 residues. Losses at the gene ends were 4 bases for V and 0 bases for J; bases not matched to a gene: 7. Germline-derived CDR1 and CDR2 are SGHTA and FQGNSA. The CDR3 sequence is CASSYRDRTPNYGYTF. In nucleotides, the CDR3 is TGTGCCAGCAGCTACCGGGACAGGACTCCTAACTATGGCTACACCTTC.

This clone was seen a single time. The chain couples TRBV7-2 to TRBJ2-4; unclear D gene. The V gene's germline CDR1 is SGHTA and CDR2 FQGNSA. Between the trimmed V and J ends, which lost 3 bases and 5 bases, there was a span of 5 bases. CDR3 length: 12 amino acids. The CDR3 sequence is CASSFYQNIQYF. In DNA, the CDR3 is TGTGCCAGCAGCTTCTACCAAAACATTCAGTACTTC.

This chain joins TRBV2 and TRBJ1-4; 8 positions match TRBD1. The junction had 12 bases not matched to a gene; V was cut back by 7 bases and J by 11 bases. Germline CDR1 is SNHLY and CDR2 is FYNNEI. The CDR3 runs 14 residues. The chain's CDR3 is CASKVVAGGEKLFF. DNA for the CDR3: TGTGCCAGCAAGGTCGTGGCAGGGGGCGAGAAACTGTTTTTT. The variable domain in full, completed from reference TRBV2 and TRBJ1-4, reads EPEVTQTPSHQVTQMGQEVILRCVPISNHLYFYWYRQILGQKVEFLVSFYNNEISEKSEIFDDQFSVERPDGSNFTLKIRSTKLEDSAMYFCASKVVAGGEKLFFGSGTQLSVL.

The rearrangement uses TRBV4-3 and TRBJ2-1, with 10 bases fitting TRBD2. CDR1 LGHNA and CDR2 YSLEER come from the germline V gene. With V trimmed by 4 bases and J by 7 bases, 13 bases remained unmatched. The length of the CDR3 is 17 residues. The DNA of the CDR3 is TGCGCCAGCAGCCTATGGACTAGCGGCTCCTACTGGAATGAGCAGTTCTTC. Protein: CASSLWTSGSYWNEQFF.

The count of this clone is one. This sequence joins TRBV27 and TRBJ2-3; 8 nucleotides align to TRBD2. Germline lookup yields CDR1 MNHEY and CDR2 SMNVEV (reference sequence). The CDR3 has 14 residues. Trimming took 2 bases from V and 2 from J; bases not matched to a gene: 0. CDR3 in amino acids: CASSLGLATDTQYF. The CDR3 coding sequence is TGTGCCAGCAGTTTAGGACTAGCCACAGATACGCAGTATTTT.